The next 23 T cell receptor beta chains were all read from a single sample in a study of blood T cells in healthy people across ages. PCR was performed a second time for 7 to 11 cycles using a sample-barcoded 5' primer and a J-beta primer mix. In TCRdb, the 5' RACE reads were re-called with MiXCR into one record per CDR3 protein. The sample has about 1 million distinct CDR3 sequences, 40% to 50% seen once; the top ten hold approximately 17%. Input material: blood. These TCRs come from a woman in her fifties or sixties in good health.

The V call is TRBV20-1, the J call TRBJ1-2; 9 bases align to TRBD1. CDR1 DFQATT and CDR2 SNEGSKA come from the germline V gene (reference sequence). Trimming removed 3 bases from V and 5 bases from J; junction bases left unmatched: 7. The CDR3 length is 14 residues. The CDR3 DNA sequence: TGCAGTGCTAGTCCGGGACAGGGAAAGTATGGCTACACCTTC. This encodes CSASPGQGKYGYTF.

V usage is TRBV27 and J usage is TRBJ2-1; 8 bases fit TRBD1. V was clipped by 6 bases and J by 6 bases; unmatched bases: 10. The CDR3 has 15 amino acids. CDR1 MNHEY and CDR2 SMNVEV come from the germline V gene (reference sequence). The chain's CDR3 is CASSDWTGTFNEQFF. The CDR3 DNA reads TGTGCCAGCAGCGACTGGACAGGGACGTTCAATGAGCAGTTCTTC.

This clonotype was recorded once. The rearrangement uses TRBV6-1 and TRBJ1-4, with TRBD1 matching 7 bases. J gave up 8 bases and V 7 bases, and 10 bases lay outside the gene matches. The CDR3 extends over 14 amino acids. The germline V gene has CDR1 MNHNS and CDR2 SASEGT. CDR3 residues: CASTNGQDWEKLFF. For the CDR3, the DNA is TGTGCCAGCACCAACGGACAGGATTGGGAAAAACTGTTTTTT.

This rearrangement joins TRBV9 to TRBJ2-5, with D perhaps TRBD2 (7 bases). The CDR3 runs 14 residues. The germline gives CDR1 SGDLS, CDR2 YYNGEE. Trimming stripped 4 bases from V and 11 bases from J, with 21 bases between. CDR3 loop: CASSPRGGENEQYF. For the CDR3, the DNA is TGTGCCAGCAGCCCCCGAGGGGGGGAGAATGAGCAGTACTTC. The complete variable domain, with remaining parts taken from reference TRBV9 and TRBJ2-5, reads DSGVTQTPKHLITATGQRVTLRCSPRSGDLSVYWYQQSLDQGLQFLIQYYNGEERAKGNILERFSAQQFPDLHSELNLSSLELGDSALYFCASSPRGGENEQYFGPGTRLLVL.

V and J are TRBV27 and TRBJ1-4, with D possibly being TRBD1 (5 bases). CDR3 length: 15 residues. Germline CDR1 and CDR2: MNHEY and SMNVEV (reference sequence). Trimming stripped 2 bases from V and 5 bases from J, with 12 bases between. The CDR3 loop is CASSLRDRPNEKLFF. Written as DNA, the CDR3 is TGTGCCAGCAGTTTACGAGACAGACCCAATGAAAAACTGTTTTTT.

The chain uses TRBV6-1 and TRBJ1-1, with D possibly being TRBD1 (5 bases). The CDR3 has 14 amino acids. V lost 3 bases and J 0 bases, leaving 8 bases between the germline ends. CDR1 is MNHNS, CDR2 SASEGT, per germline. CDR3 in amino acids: CASSDDSMNTEAFF. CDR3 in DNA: TGTGCCAGCAGTGATGACAGCATGAACACTGAAGCTTTCTTT.

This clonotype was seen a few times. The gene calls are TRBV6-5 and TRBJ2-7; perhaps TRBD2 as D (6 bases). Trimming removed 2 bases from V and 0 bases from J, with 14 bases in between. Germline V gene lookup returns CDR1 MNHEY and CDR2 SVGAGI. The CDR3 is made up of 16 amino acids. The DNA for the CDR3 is TGTGCCAGCAGTTACGGAGGGGATGACGGCTCCTACGAGCAGTACTTC. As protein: CASSYGGDDGSYEQYF.

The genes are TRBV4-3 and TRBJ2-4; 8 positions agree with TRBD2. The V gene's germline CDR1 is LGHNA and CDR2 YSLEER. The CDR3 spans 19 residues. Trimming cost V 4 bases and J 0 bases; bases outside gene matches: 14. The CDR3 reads CASSLHHGAGGIAKNIQYF. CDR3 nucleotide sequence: TGCGCCAGCAGCCTTCACCACGGGGCGGGGGGCATAGCCAAAAACATTCAGTACTTC.

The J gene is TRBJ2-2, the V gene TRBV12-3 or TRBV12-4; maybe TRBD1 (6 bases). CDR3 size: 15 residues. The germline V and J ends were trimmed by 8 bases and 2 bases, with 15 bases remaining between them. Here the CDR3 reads CASAQHRDNTGELFF. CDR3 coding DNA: TGTGCCAGCGCTCAACACAGGGACAACACCGGGGAGCTGTTTTTT.

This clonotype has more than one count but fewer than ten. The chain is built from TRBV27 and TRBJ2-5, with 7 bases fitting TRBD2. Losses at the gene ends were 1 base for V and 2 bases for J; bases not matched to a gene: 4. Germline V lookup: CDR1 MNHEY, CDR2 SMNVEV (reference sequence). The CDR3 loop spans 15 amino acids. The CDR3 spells CASSLWPGLQETQYF. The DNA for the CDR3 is TGTGCCAGCAGTTTATGGCCGGGACTACAAGAGACCCAGTACTTC.

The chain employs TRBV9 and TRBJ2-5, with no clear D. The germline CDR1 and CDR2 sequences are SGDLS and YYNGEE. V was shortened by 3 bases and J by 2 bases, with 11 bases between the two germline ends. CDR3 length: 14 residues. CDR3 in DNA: TGTGCCAGCAGCGCCGGCAGCAATCAAGAGACCCAGTACTTC. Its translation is CASSAGSNQETQYF.

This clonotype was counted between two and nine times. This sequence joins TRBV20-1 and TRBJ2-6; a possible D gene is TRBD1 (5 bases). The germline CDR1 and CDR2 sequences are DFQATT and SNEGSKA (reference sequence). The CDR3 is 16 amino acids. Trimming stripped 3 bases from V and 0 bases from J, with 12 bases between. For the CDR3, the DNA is TGCAGTGCTAGTTCACAGGCGAGCTCTGGGGCCAACGTCCTGACTTTC. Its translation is CSASSQASSGANVLTF.

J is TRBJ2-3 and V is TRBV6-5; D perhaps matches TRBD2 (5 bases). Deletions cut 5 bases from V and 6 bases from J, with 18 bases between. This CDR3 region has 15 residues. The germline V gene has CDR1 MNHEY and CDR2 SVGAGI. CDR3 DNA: TGTGCCAGCAGTGAGGGTCCGAGTGCCGCGGATACGCAGTATTTT. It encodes CASSEGPSAADTQYF.

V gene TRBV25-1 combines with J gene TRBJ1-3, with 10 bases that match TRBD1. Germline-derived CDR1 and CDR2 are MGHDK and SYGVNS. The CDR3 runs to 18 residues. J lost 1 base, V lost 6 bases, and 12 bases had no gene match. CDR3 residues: CASSPPGTGALSGNTIYF. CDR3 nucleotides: TGTGCCAGCAGCCCCCCAGGGACAGGGGCCTTATCTGGAAACACCATATATTTT.

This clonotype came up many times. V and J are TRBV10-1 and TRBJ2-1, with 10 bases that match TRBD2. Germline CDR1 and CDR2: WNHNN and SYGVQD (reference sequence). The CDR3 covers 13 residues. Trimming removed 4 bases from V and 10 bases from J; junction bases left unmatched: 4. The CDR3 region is CASSVQLAGEQFF. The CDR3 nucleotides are TGCGCCAGCAGTGTGCAACTAGCGGGAGAGCAGTTCTTC.

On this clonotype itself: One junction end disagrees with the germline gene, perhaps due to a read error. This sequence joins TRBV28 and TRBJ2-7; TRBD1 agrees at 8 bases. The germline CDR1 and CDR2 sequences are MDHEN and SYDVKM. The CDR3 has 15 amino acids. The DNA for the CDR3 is TGTGCCAGCAGTTTACCGACCGGGACAGGATACGGGCAGTACTTC. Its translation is CASSLPTGTGYGQYF.

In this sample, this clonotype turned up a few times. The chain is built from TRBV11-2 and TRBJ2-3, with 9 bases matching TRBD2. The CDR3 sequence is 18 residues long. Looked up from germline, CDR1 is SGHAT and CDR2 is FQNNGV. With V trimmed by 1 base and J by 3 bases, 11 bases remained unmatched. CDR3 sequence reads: CASSLGGLAGDWTDTQYF. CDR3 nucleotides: TGTGCCAGCAGCTTAGGAGGCTTAGCGGGAGATTGGACAGATACGCAGTATTTT.

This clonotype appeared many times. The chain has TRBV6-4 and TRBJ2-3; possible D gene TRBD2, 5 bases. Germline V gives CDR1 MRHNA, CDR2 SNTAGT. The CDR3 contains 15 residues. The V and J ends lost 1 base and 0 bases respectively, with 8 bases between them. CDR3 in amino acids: CASSDLSGSTDTQYF. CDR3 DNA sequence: TGTGCCAGCAGTGACTTAAGCGGAAGCACAGATACGCAGTATTTT.

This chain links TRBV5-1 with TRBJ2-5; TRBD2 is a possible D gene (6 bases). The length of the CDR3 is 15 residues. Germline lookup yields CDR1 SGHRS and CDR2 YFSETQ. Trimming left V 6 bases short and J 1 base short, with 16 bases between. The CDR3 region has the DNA TGCGCCAGCACCGGGGGTAGCACGTCCCAAGAGACCCAGTACTTC. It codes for CASTGGSTSQETQYF.

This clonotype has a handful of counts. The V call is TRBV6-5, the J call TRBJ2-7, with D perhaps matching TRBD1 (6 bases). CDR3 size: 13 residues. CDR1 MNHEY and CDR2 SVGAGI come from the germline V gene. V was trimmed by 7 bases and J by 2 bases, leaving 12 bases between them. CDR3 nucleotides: TGTGCCAGCAAGGATTCAGGGGCCTACGAGCAGTACTTC. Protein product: CASKDSGAYEQYF.

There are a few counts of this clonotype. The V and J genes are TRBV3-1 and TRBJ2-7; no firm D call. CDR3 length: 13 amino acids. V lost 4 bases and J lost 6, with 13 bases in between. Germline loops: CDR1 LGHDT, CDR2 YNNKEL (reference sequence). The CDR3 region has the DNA TGTGCCAGCAGCCGAAGCTCCCCGAGCGAGCAGTACTTC. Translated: CASSRSSPSEQYF.

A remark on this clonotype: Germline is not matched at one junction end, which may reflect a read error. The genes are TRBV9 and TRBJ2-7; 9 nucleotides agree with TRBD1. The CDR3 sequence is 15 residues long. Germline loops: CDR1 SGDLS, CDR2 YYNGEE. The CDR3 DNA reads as TGTGCCAGCGGCGTAGGGACAGGGAACTCCTACGAGCAGTACTTC. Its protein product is CASGVGTGNSYEQYF.

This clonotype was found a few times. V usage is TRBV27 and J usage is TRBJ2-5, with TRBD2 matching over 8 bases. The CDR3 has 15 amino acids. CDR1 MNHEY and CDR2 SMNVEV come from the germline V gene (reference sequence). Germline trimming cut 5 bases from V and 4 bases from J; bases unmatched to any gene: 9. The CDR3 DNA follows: TGTGCCAGCAGTCCATCGGGCCGGGGGGGAGAGACCCAGTACTTC. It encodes CASSPSGRGGETQYF.